This TCR beta chain was sequenced in a study of T cell repertoires in cytomegalovirus infection. Study-wide context: Public TCR beta signatures indicated both CMV infection and matching HLA type.

Whole-study results and caveats: What dominated the ex vivo response were HLA-C-restricted CMV-specific TCR beta clonotypes.

TCRdb itself ran the reads through MiXCR, one entry per CDR3 protein. The table lists roughly 320,000 distinct CDR3 sequences, over 7.5% of them singletons. As for this clonotype: The antigen remains undetermined.

The receptor was isolated from a human donor in good health (CMV status not recorded). Some clones in this sample may be carry-over from other donors' samples. Sequencing used PBMCs.

DNA of the CDR3: TGTGCCAGCAGGAATCCGACCAGGGGAGTCGACTATGGCTACACCTTC. Its protein is CASRNPTRGVDYGYTF. The V and J genes are TRBV6-2 or TRBV6-3 and TRBJ1-2, with a possible D match to TRBD1 (6 bases). V lost 6 bases, J lost 3 bases, and 20 bases lay in between. The CDR3 loop spans 16 amino acids. Germline CDR1 is MNHEY and CDR2 is SVGEGT.